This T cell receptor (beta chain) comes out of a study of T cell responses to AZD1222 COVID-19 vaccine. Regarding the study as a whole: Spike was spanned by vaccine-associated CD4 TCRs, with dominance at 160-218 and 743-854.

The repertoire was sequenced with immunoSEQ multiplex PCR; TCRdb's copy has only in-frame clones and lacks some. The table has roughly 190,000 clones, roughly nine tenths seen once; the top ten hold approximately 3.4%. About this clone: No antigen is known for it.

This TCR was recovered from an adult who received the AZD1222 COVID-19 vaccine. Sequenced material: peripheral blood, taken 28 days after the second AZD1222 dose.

In nucleotides, the CDR3 is TGTGCCAGCAGTCGGGCCTCTGGGGCCAACGTCCTGACTTTC. Translating gives CASSRASGANVLTF. The rearrangement links TRBV28 to TRBJ2-6; D unclear. Trimming left V 5 bases short and J 0 bases short, with 5 bases between. The CDR3 runs to 14 residues. Germline loops: CDR1 MDHEN, CDR2 SYDVKM.